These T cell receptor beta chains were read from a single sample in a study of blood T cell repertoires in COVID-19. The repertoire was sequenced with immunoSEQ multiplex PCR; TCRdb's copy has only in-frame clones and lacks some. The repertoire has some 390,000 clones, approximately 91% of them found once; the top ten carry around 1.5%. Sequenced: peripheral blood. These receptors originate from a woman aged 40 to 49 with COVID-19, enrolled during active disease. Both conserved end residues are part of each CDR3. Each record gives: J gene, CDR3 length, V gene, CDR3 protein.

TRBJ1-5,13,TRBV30,CAWSVLQGQPQHF
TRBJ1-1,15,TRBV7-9,CASSFRTGGNTEAFF
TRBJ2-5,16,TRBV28,CASSFWGLADQETQYF
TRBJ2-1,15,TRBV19,CASSAQGTFYNEQFF
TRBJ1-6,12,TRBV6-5,CASSRGTSPLHF
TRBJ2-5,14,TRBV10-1,CASSDARNQETQYF
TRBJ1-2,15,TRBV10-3,CAISDRTQGWEGYTF
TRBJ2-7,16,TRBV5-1,CASSLELGQGLREQYF
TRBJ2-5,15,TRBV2,CASSDLREAGWTQYF
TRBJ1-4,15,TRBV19,CASNRGLGFGEKLFF
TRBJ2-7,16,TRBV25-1,CASSEPSGGSSYEQYF
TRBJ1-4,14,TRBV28,CASSLNSNNEKLFF
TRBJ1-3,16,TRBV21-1,CASRKWDRPSGNTIYF
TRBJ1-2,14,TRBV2,CASTMTGFYLGYTF
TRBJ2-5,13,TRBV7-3,CASSQEVTETQYF
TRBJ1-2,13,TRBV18,CASSQDRVDGYTF
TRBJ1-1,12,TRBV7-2,CASSAQAPQAFF
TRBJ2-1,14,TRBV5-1,CASSLEGRDNEQFF
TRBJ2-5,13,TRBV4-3,CASSPTGTETQYF
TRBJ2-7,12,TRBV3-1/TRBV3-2,CASSRGGYEQYF
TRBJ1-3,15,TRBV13,CASSLGGRAGNTIYF
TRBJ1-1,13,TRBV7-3,CASSGQGNTEAFF
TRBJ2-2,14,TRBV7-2,CASSLRQGTGELFF
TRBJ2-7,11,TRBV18,CVRGLGYEQYF
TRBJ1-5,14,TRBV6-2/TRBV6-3,CASSRGSLNQPQHF
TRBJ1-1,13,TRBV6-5,CASSYSTLTEAFF
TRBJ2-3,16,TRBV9,CASSVGGAGLTDTQYF
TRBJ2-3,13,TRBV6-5,CAGRGGLTDTQYF
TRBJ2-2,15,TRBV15,CATSSRTGRTGELFF
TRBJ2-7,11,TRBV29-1,CSARQVDEQYF
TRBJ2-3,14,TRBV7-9,CASSSTDHTDTQYF
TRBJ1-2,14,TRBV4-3,CASSQDRGGWGYTF
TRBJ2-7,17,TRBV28,CASSLWGDRGKPYEQYF
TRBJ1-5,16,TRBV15,CATSRDATGGGQPQHF
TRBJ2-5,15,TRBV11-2,CASSFLTRGGETQYF
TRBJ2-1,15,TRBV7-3,CASSPLAGGLHEQFF
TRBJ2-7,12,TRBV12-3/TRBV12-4,CASTDAIYEQYF
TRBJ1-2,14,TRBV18,CASSPLGRQGGYTF
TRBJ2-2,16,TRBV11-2,CASRHPGQGNTGELFF
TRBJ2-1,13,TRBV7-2,CASGAGGYNEQFF
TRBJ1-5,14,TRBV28,CASSAGTGYQPQHF
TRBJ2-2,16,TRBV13,CASSLAAGGPAGELFF
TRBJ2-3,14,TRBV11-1,CASSRPGTSGKQYF
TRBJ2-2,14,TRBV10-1,CASSGDRVTGELFF
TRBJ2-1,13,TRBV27,CASRQVPYNEQFF
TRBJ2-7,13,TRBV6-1,CASSEQRLYEQYF
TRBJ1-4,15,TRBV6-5,CASSYSRQPNEKLFF
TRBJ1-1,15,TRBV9,CASSPTQGANGEAFF
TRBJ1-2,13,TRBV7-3,CASSIDSNYGYTF
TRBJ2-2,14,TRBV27,CASSFGRNTGELFF
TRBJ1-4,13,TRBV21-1,CASRAQGKEKLFF
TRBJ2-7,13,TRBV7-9,CASSLIDWYEQYF
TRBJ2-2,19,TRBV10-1,CASSENGPSGGPNTGELFF